These 20 T cell receptor beta chains were all obtained from the same sample, sequenced in a study of blood T cell repertoires in COVID-19. Sequenced by immunoSEQ multiplex PCR; TCRdb stores in-frame clones only, minus some. The data contain fewer than 40,000 clones, 88% of them singletons. Sample: peripheral blood. These receptors were taken from a woman in her seventies with active COVID-19.

The J gene is TRBJ2-2, the V gene TRBV28, with no clear D. Trimming left V 3 bases short and J 3 bases short, with 8 bases between. The CDR3 length is 14 residues. The germline V gene has CDR1 MDHEN and CDR2 SYDVKM. DNA for the CDR3: TGTGCCAGCAGTTTTTTACTCCACACCGGGGAGCTGTTTTTT. Translation: CASSFLLHTGELFF. The whole variable domain, filled in from reference TRBV28 and TRBJ2-2, reads DVKVTQSSRYLVKRTGEKVFLECVQDMDHENMFWYRQDPGLGLRLIYFSYDVKMKEKGDIPEGYSVSREKKERFSLILESASTNQTSMYLCASSFLLHTGELFFGEGSRLTVL.

The chain joins TRBV19 to TRBJ1-5; D remains ambiguous. The germline CDR1 and CDR2 sequences are LNHDA and SQIVND (reference sequence). The CDR3 has 13 amino acids. The ends were cut back, 5 bases at V and 3 bases at J, with 8 bases in the middle. The CDR3 region has the DNA TGTGCCAGTAGTGTCAGTTCCAATCAGCCCCAGCATTTT. Translating it yields CASSVSSNQPQHF. The full variable domain, rest sourced from reference TRBV19 and TRBJ1-5, is DGGITQSPKYLFRKEGQNVTLSCEQNLNHDAMYWYRQDPGQGLRLIYYSQIVNDFQKGDIAEGYSVSREKKESFPLTVTSAQKNPTAFYLCASSVSSNQPQHFGDGTRLSIL.

By share of the sample, this clone is medium-sized. This sequence joins TRBV5-5 and TRBJ1-2, with a tentative D call TRBD1 (6 bases). There are 14 residues in the CDR3. V lost 4 bases, J lost 5 bases, and 15 bases lay in between. Germline V CDR1 and CDR2: SGHKS, YYEKEE (reference sequence). The CDR3 sequence is CASSPVAGDYGYTF. The CDR3 DNA reads as TGTGCCAGCAGCCCGGTGGCAGGGGATTATGGCTACACCTTC.

This clone was observed a single time. The rearrangement links TRBV27 to TRBJ2-3; no clear D. V shed 8 bases and J shed 6 bases, with 9 bases lying between them. The CDR3 has 11 amino acids. Germline lookup yields CDR1 MNHEY and CDR2 SMNVEV (reference sequence). This chain's CDR3 is CASGTPDTQYF. DNA of the CDR3: TGTGCCAGCGGTACTCCGGATACGCAGTATTTT.

The sample holds one count of this clone. This rearrangement joins TRBV7-2 to TRBJ2-2; the D gene is possibly TRBD2 (7 bases). Trimming shortened V by 8 bases and J by 6 bases, and 19 bases separated the two germline ends. This CDR3 comprises 15 residues. The germline CDR1 and CDR2 sequences are SGHTA and FQGNSA. Here the CDR3 DNA reads TGTGCCAGCTGCCTATCGGGGGGCGGGTCCGGGGAGCTGTTTTTT. As protein: CASCLSGGGSGELFF.

This chain connects TRBV3-1 (or the pseudogene TRBV3-2) to TRBJ2-7; 12 nucleotides align to TRBD1. The J segment lost 5 bases and the V segment lost 6 bases, leaving 8 bases of the junction unmatched. The CDR3 runs 15 residues. In germline, CDR1 is LGHDT, CDR2 YNNKEL (reference sequence). The chain's CDR3 is CASSHWDRGLDEQYF. Here the CDR3 DNA reads TGTGCCAGCAGTCATTGGGACAGGGGGCTCGACGAGCAGTACTTC.

The chain couples TRBV2 to TRBJ2-7; D is possibly TRBD2 (6 bases). Germline V lookup: CDR1 SNHLY, CDR2 FYNNEI. The CDR3 contains 14 residues. V shed 2 bases and J shed 2 bases, with 10 bases lying between them. The DNA for the CDR3 is TGTGCCAGCAGTGAACGGAGGGGCCCCTACGAGCAGTACTTC. Protein product: CASSERRGPYEQYF.

Judged by abundance, this clone is medium-sized. V gene TRBV30 combines with J gene TRBJ2-7, with a tentative D call TRBD1 (5 bases). Trimming removed 1 base at V and 5 bases at J, with 24 bases between. The CDR3 length is 17 residues. Germline V lookup: CDR1 GTSNPN, CDR2 SVGIG (reference sequence). CDR3: CAWSADPRVPLKDEQYF. The CDR3, as DNA: TGTGCCTGGAGTGCAGATCCCAGGGTCCCCCTGAAGGACGAGCAGTACTTC. The whole variable domain, filled in from reference TRBV30 and TRBJ2-7, reads SQTIHQWPATLVQPVGSPLSLECTVEGTSNPNLYWYRQAAGRGLQLLFYSVGIGQISSEVPQNLSASRPQDRQFILSSKKLLLSDSGFYLCAWSADPRVPLKDEQYFGPGTRLTVT.

This sequence joins TRBV5-6 and TRBJ2-5, with 8 positions matching TRBD2. Germline lookup yields CDR1 SGHDT and CDR2 YYEEEE. Germline trimming cut 4 bases from V and 4 bases from J; bases unmatched to any gene: 6. This CDR3 contains 14 residues. The CDR3 is CASSRGLVLETQYF. The CDR3 nucleotides are TGTGCCAGCAGCAGGGGACTAGTGTTAGAGACCCAGTACTTC.

The table lists this clone with a count of one. The chain recombines TRBV7-2 with TRBJ2-7; TRBD1 matches 10 bases. The V gene's germline CDR1 is SGHTA and CDR2 FQGNSA. V was pared by 5 bases and J by 4 bases, with 5 bases of the junction left unmatched. The CDR3 has 14 amino acids. The CDR3 reads CASSKTGGEYEQYF. The CDR3 bases are TGTGCCAGCAGCAAGACAGGGGGCGAATACGAGCAGTACTTC.

This rearrangement joins TRBV10-3 to TRBJ1-5, with a weak D call TRBD1 (6 bases). The CDR3 has 13 residues. Trimming removed 3 bases from V and 7 bases from J, with 10 bases in between. Germline assignment: CDR1 ENHRY and CDR2 SYGVKD. The DNA of the CDR3 is TGTGCCATCAGTGAAGGGGGTTACCAGCCCCAGCATTTT. Translating it yields CAISEGGYQPQHF.

V gene TRBV12-3 or TRBV12-4 combines with J gene TRBJ2-1; D perhaps matches TRBD2 (6 bases). V dropped 7 bases and J dropped 6 bases, with 13 bases sitting between them. CDR3 size: 13 residues. For the CDR3, the DNA is TGTGCCAGCACTCTGTCGGGGGTCAATGAGCAGTTCTTC. Protein product: CASTLSGVNEQFF.

This clone came up a few times. This rearrangement joins TRBV24-1 to TRBJ1-2; 7 bases are a match to TRBD1. Per the germline V gene, CDR1 is KGHDR and CDR2 is SFDVKD. V shed 3 bases and J 2 bases; nucleotides not matched to a gene: 5. This CDR3 is built from 15 residues. Here the CDR3 reads CATSDPGQANYGYTF. The CDR3 nucleotides read TGTGCCACCAGTGATCCAGGACAGGCCAACTATGGCTACACCTTC.

In its sample, this clone was seen once. V and J are TRBV4-2 and TRBJ2-7, with D possibly being TRBD2 (6 bases). Germline loops: CDR1 LGHNA, CDR2 YNFKEQ. Trimming shortened V by 2 bases and J by 3 bases, and 20 bases separated the two germline ends. CDR3 length: 17 amino acids. Here the CDR3 DNA reads TGTGCCAGCAGCCAAAGACTTGGCGGGGCCCCAGGCTACGAGCAGTACTTC. It encodes CASSQRLGGAPGYEQYF.

The chain carries TRBV6-1 and TRBJ1-5, with a weak D call TRBD1 (5 bases). Germline-derived CDR1 and CDR2 are MNHNS and SASEGT. The V end was cut by 3 bases, the J end by 5 bases, with 8 bases between. The CDR3 extends over 13 amino acids. As DNA, the CDR3 is TGTGCCAGCAGTGAGCGGGGGGATCAGCCCCAGCATTTT. Translated, it gives CASSERGDQPQHF.

The chain employs TRBV6-5 and TRBJ1-2; perhaps TRBD1 as D (5 bases). The germline CDR1 and CDR2 sequences are MNHEY and SVGAGI. V dropped 6 bases and J dropped 10 bases, with 18 bases sitting between them. The CDR3 extends over 13 amino acids. This CDR3 is CASSPTLDSYYTF. The CDR3 DNA is TGTGCCAGCAGCCCAACTCTAGACAGCTACTACACCTTC.

This chain joins TRBV16 and TRBJ2-1; D is perhaps TRBD2 (6 bases). The V and J ends lost 2 bases and 7 bases respectively, with 15 bases between them. The CDR3 runs 15 residues. CDR1 KGHSY and CDR2 FQNENV come from the germline V gene. The CDR3 bases are TGTGCCAGCAGCCAAATACGGCGGGGATCTAATGAGCAGTTCTTC. The encoded protein is CASSQIRRGSNEQFF.

The chain joins TRBV6-5 to TRBJ2-7; possible D gene TRBD2, 7 bases. V was pared by 3 bases and J by 0 bases, with 9 bases between. CDR3 length equals 14 residues. Germline values: CDR1 MNHEY, CDR2 SVGAGI. CDR3 in DNA: TGTGCCAGCAGTTATGGGGGGGCCTCCTACGAGCAGTACTTC. Amino acid sequence: CASSYGGASYEQYF.

The chain combines TRBV19 with TRBJ2-5; maybe TRBD2 (5 bases). The CDR3 sequence is 13 residues long. Germline V gene lookup returns CDR1 LNHDA and CDR2 SQIVND (reference sequence). The germline V and J ends were trimmed by 5 bases and 7 bases, with 14 bases remaining between them. The CDR3 here is CASSLGLSGTQYF. CDR3 DNA: TGTGCCAGTAGTTTGGGCCTGAGCGGGACCCAGTACTTC.

The chain recombines TRBV5-1 with TRBJ1-1; D is unresolved. CDR1 and CDR2 from the germline V gene are SGHRS and YFSETQ. The CDR3 consists of 14 residues. Trimming cost V 1 base and J 4 bases, with 11 bases left between them. The CDR3 DNA follows: TGCGCCAGCAGCTTGATGGTCCGGAGCACTGAAGCTTTCTTT. This codes for CASSLMVRSTEAFF.